A selection of T cell receptor beta chains follows, all from one sample in a study of identical twins. TCRdb ran MiXCR on the 5' RACE reads and lists one entry per CDR3 protein. The sample shows 500,000 or so distinct CDR3 sequences, around 20% of them seen only once. This sample was shared with a second study, whose subject was T cells expressing NK-cell markers.

The sample was CD4+ T cells sorted from blood. The receptors were sampled from a woman younger than 30 in good health. The CDR3 runs from the conserved cysteine through the conserved F or W. A D gene is named only where the DNA matches it firmly. Clone size is not always given. Where it is, it says once, few, many or a class for expanded clones.

j_gene	abundance	d_gene	v_gene	CDR3aa	CDR3nt
TRBJ1-1	many	TRBD1	TRBV20-1	CSARETGMNTEAFF	TGCAGTGCTAGAGAGACAGGGATGAACACTGAAGCTTTCTTT
TRBJ1-3	-	-	TRBV28	CASSLLRANTIYF	TGTGCCAGCAGTTTGTTACGGGCAAACACCATATATTTT
TRBJ2-1	few	TRBD2	TRBV20-1	CSARDQSGGEQFF	TGCAGTGCTAGAGATCAGTCGGGGGGAGAGCAGTTCTTC
TRBJ2-1	-	TRBD2	TRBV20-1	CSARTGLAAQNKEQFF	TGCAGTGCTAGAACTGGACTAGCGGCCCAAAACAAGGAGCAGTTCTTC
TRBJ2-1	few	TRBD2	TRBV7-2	CASSLVASGGGYNEQFF	TGTGCCAGCAGCTTAGTGGCTAGCGGGGGGGGCTACAATGAGCAGTTCTTC
TRBJ1-2	-	-	TRBV29-1	CSVGGLGYTF	TGCAGCGTTGGGGGTCTTGGCTACACCTTC
TRBJ2-3	-	TRBD2	TRBV9	CASSGSSGRRGTDTQYF	TGTGCCAGCAGCGGCTCTAGCGGCAGGCGGGGCACAGATACGCAGTATTTT
TRBJ1-6	few	-	TRBV5-1	CASSLEGSSYNSPLHF	TGCGCCAGCAGCTTGGAGGGAAGCTCCTATAATTCACCCCTCCACTTT
TRBJ2-1	few	-	TRBV5-1	CASSLEGSHNEQFF	TGCGCCAGCAGCTTGGAAGGTAGTCACAATGAGCAGTTCTTC
TRBJ2-6	few	-	TRBV25-1	CAGESSGANVLTF	TGTGCCGGGGAGAGCTCTGGGGCCAACGTCCTGACTTTC
TRBJ2-3	-	-	TRBV4-1	CASSPTIGDTQYF	TGCGCCAGCAGCCCTACGATCGGAGATACGCAGTATTTT
TRBJ2-7	-	TRBD2	TRBV7-2	CASSLAGLAGAYEQYF	TGTGCCAGCAGCTTAGCTGGACTAGCGGGCGCCTACGAGCAGTACTTC
TRBJ1-2	-	-	TRBV6-1	CASRQKDYRGRGYTF	TGTGCCAGCAGACAGAAGGACTATCGGGGACGGGGCTACACCTTC
TRBJ1-5	few	-	TRBV5-1	CASSLNPGGQPQHF	TGCGCCAGCAGCTTGAACCCGGGAGGGCAGCCCCAGCATTTT
TRBJ2-6	few	-	TRBV11-2	CASSISNSGANVLTF	TGTGCCAGCAGCATCAGTAACTCTGGGGCCAACGTCCTGACTTTC
TRBJ2-6	few	-	TRBV25-1	CASSETQRRISGANVLTF	TGTGCCAGCAGTGAAACACAGAGACGTATCTCTGGGGCCAACGTCCTGACTTTC
TRBJ2-7	-	-	TRBV7-2	CASSTLRGRSPGEQYF	TGTGCCAGCAGCACCCTTCGCGGCCGGTCCCCGGGGGAGCAGTACTTC
TRBJ1-1	-	-	TRBV10-3	CAISPGTVNNPAFF	TGTGCCATCAGTCCCGGGACGGTGAACAATCCAGCTTTCTTT
TRBJ2-5	-	-	TRBV5-1	CASSLPTQQQETQYF	TGCGCCAGCAGCTTACCAACGCAGCAGCAAGAGACCCAGTACTTC
TRBJ2-1	-	TRBD2	TRBV9	CASVPTSAFYNEQFF	TGTGCCAGCGTCCCGACTAGCGCGTTCTACAATGAGCAGTTCTTC
TRBJ2-5	-	-	TRBV6-1	CASSEHRASETQYF	TGTGCCAGCAGTGAACACAGGGCTAGCGAGACCCAGTACTTC
TRBJ2-3	few	TRBD2	TRBV7-2	CASSPAGGPSDTQYF	TGTGCCAGCAGCCCAGCGGGAGGGCCCTCAGATACGCAGTATTTT
TRBJ2-3	few	TRBD2	TRBV20-1	CSAILAGSTDTQYF	TGCAGTGCTATACTAGCGGGTAGCACAGATACGCAGTATTTT
TRBJ2-1	-	TRBD2	TRBV7-2	CASRISGRALHNEQFF	TGTGCCAGCAGGATAAGCGGGAGGGCCCTCCACAATGAGCAGTTCTTC
TRBJ2-7	few	-	TRBV7-2	CASSLRLFDEQYF	TGTGCCAGCAGCTTAAGGTTGTTCGACGAGCAGTACTTC
TRBJ1-1	-	-	TRBV14	CASSQAPRGWNTEAFF	TGTGCCAGCAGCCAAGCCCCCCGCGGATGGAACACTGAAGCTTTCTTT
TRBJ1-1	-	-	TRBV12-3/TRBV12-4	CASSLWAEDTEAFF	TGTGCCAGCAGTTTATGGGCGGAGGACACTGAAGCTTTCTTT
TRBJ2-1	-	TRBD2	TRBV6-2/TRBV6-3	CASSTRTSGSNRNEQFF	TGTGCCAGCAGTACCCGGACTAGCGGGAGTAATAGAAATGAGCAGTTCTTC
TRBJ2-3	-	-	TRBV5-1	CASSLAGPAYTDTQYF	TGCGCCAGCAGCTTGGCCGGTCCCGCTTACACAGATACGCAGTATTTT
TRBJ1-4	-	TRBD1	TRBV6-6	CASTGLGEKLFF	TGTGCCTCGACAGGGTTGGGGGAAAAACTGTTTTTT
TRBJ2-2	once	-	TRBV5-1	CASSLADLNTGELFF	TGCGCCAGCAGCTTGGCGGACTTGAACACCGGGGAGCTGTTTTTT
TRBJ2-7	-	-	TRBV21-1	CASSNIAHGEQYF	TGTGCCAGCAGCAATATTGCCCACGGAGAGCAGTACTTC
TRBJ1-6	few	TRBD1	TRBV10-3	CAIRLGQINSPLHF	TGTGCCATCAGGCTGGGACAGATTAATTCACCCCTCCACTTT
TRBJ2-7	-	TRBD1	TRBV10-2	CASSLQGARQYF	TGCGCCAGCAGTCTACAGGGGGCAAGGCAGTACTTC
TRBJ2-7	-	-	TRBV10-3	CAIRQGRSYEQYF	TGTGCCATCAGGCAGGGGAGGTCCTACGAGCAGTACTTC
TRBJ2-4	few	-	TRBV4-3	CASSPGQGRGVAKNIQYF	TGCGCCAGCAGCCCCGGGCAGGGGAGAGGGGTAGCCAAAAACATTCAGTACTTC
TRBJ2-3	-	-	TRBV2	CASSERGPGDTQYF	TGTGCCAGCAGTGAACGCGGGCCCGGAGATACGCAGTATTTT